One TCR beta chain is described in this entry. The antigen remains unidentified. The sample is drawn from a study of cytomegalovirus exposure and HLA in healthy donors. Overall study results and limits: The finding came from a later analysis; first-cohort TCR clusters tended to co-occur in the 95 to 150 validation repertoires. The investigators catalogued about 170 TCR beta chains as cytomegalovirus-associated. Generally TCR sequences proved uncommon, though certain public TCRs appeared in numerous donors.

The method was immunoSEQ multiplex PCR; TCRdb's version includes in-frame clones alone and lacks a portion of them. The sample carries some 160,000 clones, 91% recorded once. The V end was cut by 1 base, the J end by 4 bases, with 11 bases between. Germline lookup yields CDR1 SGHRS and CDR2 YFSETQ. The CDR3 contains 14 residues. The validation cohort, a group of 90 to 150 subjects, included the donors and was separate from the roughly 670-subject first cohort. This clonotype was obtained from a man between 18 and 35 years old in good health and CMV-seronegative. The chain combines TRBV5-1 with TRBJ1-2; perhaps TRBD1 as D (6 bases). Sequences were obtained from PBMCs. This chain's CDR3 is CASSLNLDSYGYTF. For the CDR3, the DNA is TGCGCCAGCAGCTTGAATCTGGACAGCTATGGCTACACCTTC.